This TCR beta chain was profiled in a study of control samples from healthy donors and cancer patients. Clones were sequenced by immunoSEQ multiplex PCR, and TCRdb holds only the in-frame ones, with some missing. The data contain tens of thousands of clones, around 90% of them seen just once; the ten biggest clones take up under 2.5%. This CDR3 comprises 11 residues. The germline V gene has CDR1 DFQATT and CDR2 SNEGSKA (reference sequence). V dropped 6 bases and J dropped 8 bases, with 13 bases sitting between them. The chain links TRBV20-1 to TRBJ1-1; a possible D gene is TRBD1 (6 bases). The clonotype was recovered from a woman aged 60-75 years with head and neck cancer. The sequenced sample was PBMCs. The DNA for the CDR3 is TGCAGTGCCCGTCATCAGGGGGAAGCTTTCTTT. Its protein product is CSARHQGEAFF.